This T cell receptor beta chain comes out of a study of CD8+ T cells in alopecia areata. Study-wide findings and caveats: Having just one nonresponder leaves the connection between baseline CD8+ expansion and response unresolved. For patients receiving tofacitinib, scalp clonality and expanded CD8+ clones among the top 100 significantly decreased.

With respect to this clone: The antigen is undetermined.

Sequencing used cDNA as its template, made by extracting RNA and reverse transcribing it. Profiled with immunoSEQ multiplex PCR; TCRdb holds only in-frame clones, not every one. The sample has 130,000 or so clones, approximately 90% seen once. V lost 6 bases and J lost 6, with 12 bases in between. The CDR3 covers 12 residues. Germline V gives CDR1 MNHNS, CDR2 SASEGT. Documented treatment: oral pan-JAK inhibitor, 5-10 mg twice daily. Sequenced material: CD8+ T cells sorted from blood, taken at week 4, from a patient treated with tofacitinib. This chain connects TRBV6-1 to TRBJ2-7; D remains ambiguous. The sequence was collected from a human donor with alopecia areata. This chain's CDR3 is CASRNIAPEQYF. The CDR3 nucleotides are TGTGCCAGCAGGAACATAGCCCCCGAGCAGTACTTC.